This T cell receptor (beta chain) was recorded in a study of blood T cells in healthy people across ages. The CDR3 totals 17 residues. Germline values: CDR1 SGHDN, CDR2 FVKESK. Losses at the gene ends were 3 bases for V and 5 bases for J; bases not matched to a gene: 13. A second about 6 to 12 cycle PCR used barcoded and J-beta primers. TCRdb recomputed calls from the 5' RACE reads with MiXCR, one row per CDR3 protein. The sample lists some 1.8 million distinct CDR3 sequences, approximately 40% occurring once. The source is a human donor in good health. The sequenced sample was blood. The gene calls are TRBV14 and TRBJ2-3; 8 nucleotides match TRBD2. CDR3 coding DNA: TGTGCCAGCAGCCAGGCCCCGGGGGGGGTACCGCAAGATACGCAGTATTTT. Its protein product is CASSQAPGGVPQDTQYF.